One T cell receptor beta chain is described in this entry. This sample was included in a study of blood T cell repertoires in COVID-19. Authors' methods: Estimation of nucleated cell counts was performed using reference gene primer amplification. Generated by immunoSEQ multiplex PCR, the TCRdb table keeps only in-frame clones and is missing some. V and J calls and clone size are as listed in that table; D and trimming were resolved from the DNA. There are 380,000 or so clones in the sample; over 75% occur only once, and 2% to 2.5% lies in the top ten. V shed 3 bases and J 6 bases; nucleotides not matched to a gene: 13. The CDR3 is made up of 17 amino acids. The V gene's germline CDR1 is LGHDT and CDR2 YNNKEL (reference sequence). Enrollees, about 18 to 89 years old, lived in about two dozen US areas. Assignments of participants to cohorts depended upon their own reported clinical history.

The material sequenced was PBMCs or T cells enriched from blood (not recorded which). The sequence was obtained from a woman aged 40 to 55 with acute COVID-19. The chain recombines TRBV3-1 (or the pseudogene TRBV3-2) with TRBJ1-5; 8 nucleotides line up with TRBD1. CDR3 DNA: TGTGCCAGCAGCCAGGACTCGCGACAGGGGTTTACTCAGCCCCAGCATTTT. Its translation: CASSQDSRQGFTQPQHF.